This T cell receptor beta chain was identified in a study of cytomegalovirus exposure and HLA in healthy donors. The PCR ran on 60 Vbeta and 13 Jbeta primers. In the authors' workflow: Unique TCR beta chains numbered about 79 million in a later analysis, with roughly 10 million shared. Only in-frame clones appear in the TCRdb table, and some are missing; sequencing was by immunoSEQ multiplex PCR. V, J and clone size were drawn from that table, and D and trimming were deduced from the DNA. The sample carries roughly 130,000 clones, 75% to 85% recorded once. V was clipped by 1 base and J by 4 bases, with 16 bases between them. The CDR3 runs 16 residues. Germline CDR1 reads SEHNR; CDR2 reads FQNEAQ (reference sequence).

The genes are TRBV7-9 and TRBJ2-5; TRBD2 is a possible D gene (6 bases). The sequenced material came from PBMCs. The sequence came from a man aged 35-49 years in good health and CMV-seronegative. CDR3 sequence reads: CASSLDLAWEVETQYF. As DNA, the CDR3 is TGTGCCAGCAGCTTAGATCTTGCGTGGGAGGTAGAGACCCAGTACTTC.